Each of the 32 T cell receptor beta chains below was sequenced from the same sample in a study of molecular identifiers for immune sequencing clone quantification. TCRdb recomputed calls from the PCR reads with MiXCR, one row per CDR3 protein. The sample comprises about 330,000 distinct CDR3 sequences, about a quarter of which are singletons, and 0.65% to 0.95% rests with the top ten. Material for sequencing was naive CD8+ T cells from blood, with Jurkat cell RNA spiked in. Subset: FACS-sorted CD8+CD4-CCR7+CD45RA+ naive T cells. The source of these receptors is a human donor in good health. Some libraries in this study had Jurkat cell RNA spiked in.

This clonotype was observed a handful of times. DNA for the CDR3: TGTGCCAGCAGCTTGTTCCTAGGGGGATTGAACACTGAAGCTTTCTTT. This sequence encodes CASSLFLGGLNTEAFF. J is TRBJ1-1 and V is TRBV11-2, with D possibly being TRBD1 (6 bases). Trimming cost V 3 bases and J 0 bases, with 14 bases left between them. The CDR3 loop spans 16 amino acids. The germline CDR1 and CDR2 sequences are SGHAT and FQNNGV.

This clonotype was observed a few times. As DNA, the CDR3 is TGTGCCAGCAGGCGCACGGCAAGCGGCCCGTACAATGAGCAGTTCTTC. Residues: CASRRTASGPYNEQFF. The V call is TRBV6-4, the J call TRBJ2-1; TRBD2 is a possible D gene (5 bases). The CDR3 runs to 16 residues. V lost 6 bases and J lost 4, with 19 bases in between. Germline V CDR1 and CDR2: MRHNA, SNTAGT.

Points on this clonotype: Given a much more abundant clone one base away, this may be a read error. In this CDR3 the conserved last residue, phenylalanine or tryptophan, is missing, so a read error is likely. This chain uses TRBV12-3 or TRBV12-4 with TRBJ1-6; the D gene is possibly TRBD1 (5 bases). The ends were cut back, 7 bases at V and 7 bases at J, with 14 bases in the middle. This CDR3 comprises 14 residues. CDR3 residues: CASTPGRMNSPLHS. CDR3 sequence (DNA): TGTGCCAGCACACCGGGACGGATGAATTCACCCCTCCACTCT.

This clonotype showed up just once. Because it lacks the conserved phenylalanine or tryptophan at the end, this CDR3 is likely a read error. This rearrangement joins TRBV12-3 or TRBV12-4 to TRBJ2-1; the D gene is possibly TRBD1 (5 bases). This CDR3 has 13 amino acids. The CDR3 protein is CASSLVARGEQFL. The CDR3 DNA follows: TGTGCCAGCAGCTTAGTTGCAAGGGGTGAGCAGTTCCTC.

Remarks on this clonotype: A much larger clone lies a single base off, so this may be a read error. The chain employs TRBV5-1 and TRBJ2-7; weak D call: TRBD1 (6 bases). CDR3 length: 13 residues. Germline values: CDR1 SGHRS, CDR2 YFSETQ. The CDR3 here is CASSLRDTHEQHF. The CDR3, as DNA: TGCGCCAGCAGCTTGCGGGACACACACGAGCAGCACTTC.

CDR3 protein: CASSRGVATYEQYF. DNA for the CDR3: TGCGCCAGCAGCCGCGGGGTAGCCACCTACGAGCAGTACTTC. This chain joins TRBV4-1 and TRBJ2-7; tentatively, D is TRBD2 (6 bases). Germline loops: CDR1 MGHRA, CDR2 YSYEKL. The length of the CDR3 is 14 residues. Trimming took off 4 bases at V and 2 bases at J, with 12 bases between the two ends.

Note on this clonotype: A much more abundant neighbour one base away suggests this may be a read error. The rearrangement joins TRBV29-1 to TRBJ1-2, with unresolved D. Trimming removed 6 bases at V and 5 bases at J, with 16 bases between. The CDR3 runs to 13 residues. Germline V gives CDR1 SQVTM, CDR2 ANQGSEA. The CDR3 bases are TGCAGCGTCCGGGTCCCGGCGTATTATGGCTACACCTTC. Residues: CSVRVPAYYGYTF.

Worth noting for this clonotype: Being one base from a much bigger clone, this may be a read error. The genes are TRBV12-3 or TRBV12-4 and TRBJ2-7, with 10 bases identical to TRBD1. The CDR3 consists of 13 residues. V shed 5 bases and J 6 bases; nucleotides not matched to a gene: 4. The CDR3 region is CASSPRDRGEQYF. DNA for the CDR3: TGTGCCAGCAGTCCCCGGGACAGGGGCGAGCAGTACTTC.

This clonotype occurred many times. The V and J genes are TRBV9 and TRBJ1-1; D possibly corresponds to TRBD1 (6 bases). The CDR3 totals 15 residues. V was cut by 3 bases and J by 1 base, with 13 bases left in between. From germline, CDR1 is SGDLS and CDR2 YYNGEE. This CDR3 is CASSESGGSNTEAFF. The CDR3 DNA follows: TGTGCCAGCAGCGAGTCTGGGGGCTCGAACACTGAAGCTTTCTTT.

There are many counts of this clonotype. The J gene is TRBJ2-5, the V gene TRBV7-9; 8 nucleotides align to TRBD1. Losses at the gene ends were 7 bases for V and 5 bases for J; bases not matched to a gene: 6. The germline V gene encodes CDR1 SEHNR and CDR2 FQNEAQ (reference sequence). The CDR3 covers 13 residues. Written as DNA, the CDR3 is TGTGCCAGCACCAACAGGGGGGAGGAGACCCAGTACTTC. Its protein is CASTNRGEETQYF.

The chain is built from TRBV7-9 and TRBJ2-7, with D possibly TRBD2 on 6 matching bases. Germline CDR1 is SEHNR and CDR2 is FQNEAQ (reference sequence). V lost 4 bases, J lost 11 bases, and 15 bases lay in between. This CDR3 spans 12 amino acids. The DNA of the CDR3 is TGTGCCAGCAGCTCCCAACCAGGGAGGAAGTACTTC. Encoded protein: CASSSQPGRKYF.

This clonotype was counted many times. The genes are TRBV5-4 and TRBJ1-1; D perhaps matches TRBD1 (6 bases). Trimming removed 0 bases from V and 5 bases from J, with 14 bases in between. Germline values: CDR1 SGHNT, CDR2 YYREEE (reference sequence). This CDR3 region has 15 residues. CDR3 loop: CASSLDAGVGTEAFF. The CDR3 coding sequence is TGTGCCAGCAGCTTGGATGCAGGGGTTGGGACTGAAGCTTTCTTT.

This clonotype showed up many times. The V gene is TRBV29-1, the J gene TRBJ2-1, with TRBD1 matching 9 bases. CDR1 SQVTM and CDR2 ANQGSEA come from the germline V gene. This CDR3 contains 13 residues. V dropped 3 bases and J dropped 9; count of bases not matched to a gene: 6. This chain's CDR3 is CSVDDRGAVEQFF. For the CDR3, the DNA is TGCAGCGTTGACGACAGGGGGGCGGTTGAGCAGTTCTTC.

This clonotype showed up many times. This sequence joins TRBV13 and TRBJ2-3; the match to TRBD1 covers 7 bases. The germline V gene has CDR1 PRHDT and CDR2 FYEKMQ (reference sequence). The ends lost 0 bases at V and 0 bases at J; junction bases unmatched: 6. There are 17 residues in the CDR3. The CDR3, as DNA: TGTGCCAGCAGCTTAGGCTCTTGGACAGGTAGCACAGATACGCAGTATTTT. Encoded protein: CASSLGSWTGSTDTQYF.

This clonotype was recorded many times. The gene calls are TRBV28 and TRBJ2-2, with D perhaps matching TRBD1 (5 bases). The CDR3 consists of 17 residues. Germline CDR1 and CDR2: MDHEN and SYDVKM. The V end lost 6 bases, the J end lost 9 bases, and 26 bases lay between the germline ends. CDR3: CASRPTTTETYNRELFF. CDR3 bases: TGTGCCAGCAGACCGACAACGACAGAGACTTACAACCGGGAGCTGTTTTTT.

V gene TRBV12-3 or TRBV12-4 combines with J gene TRBJ2-2; the match to TRBD1 covers 7 bases. Trimming removed 0 bases from V and 6 bases from J; junction bases left unmatched: 4. The CDR3 spans 15 residues. The chain's CDR3 is CASSLATGPPGELFF. The CDR3 bases are TGTGCCAGCAGTTTAGCGACAGGGCCTCCCGGGGAGCTGTTTTTT.

V gene TRBV6-2 or TRBV6-3 combines with J gene TRBJ1-4, with D tentatively TRBD1 (6 bases). The CDR3 contains 16 residues. Per the germline V gene, CDR1 is MNHEY and CDR2 is SVGEGT. The V end was cut by 2 bases, the J end by 8 bases, with 18 bases between. The CDR3 DNA reads TGTGCCAGCAGTTACCTTCCAGACAGGTACTTGGAAAAACTGTTTTTT. Translation gives CASSYLPDRYLEKLFF.

In this sample, this clonotype turned up a few times. V usage is TRBV19 and J usage is TRBJ2-1; 12 bases line up with TRBD2. CDR1 and CDR2 from the germline V gene are LNHDA and SQIVND (reference sequence). J was trimmed by 3 bases and V by 1 base; bases with no gene match: 1. The CDR3 runs to 16 residues. The DNA for the CDR3 is TGTGCCAGTAGTATAGGGACTAGCGGGGTCTACAATGAGCAGTTCTTC. Translation: CASSIGTSGVYNEQFF.

In its sample, this clonotype was seen a few times. V usage is TRBV4-1 and J usage is TRBJ1-4; TRBD1 is a possible D gene (6 bases). Trimming took off 4 bases at V and 0 bases at J, with 18 bases between the two ends. CDR1 and CDR2 (germline): MGHRA, YSYEKL. CDR3 size: 18 residues. The CDR3 spells CASSPGPRGLATNEKLFF. The CDR3 DNA reads TGCGCCAGCAGCCCCGGGCCGAGGGGGTTAGCAACTAATGAAAAACTGTTTTTT.

This clonotype was recorded a few times. The CDR3 region has the DNA TGCGCCAGCAGCCCGCAGGGGGAGAACTATGGCTACACCTTC. As protein: CASSPQGENYGYTF. The rearrangement joins TRBV4-1 to TRBJ1-2, with 7 positions matching TRBD1. Germline V CDR1 and CDR2: MGHRA, YSYEKL. This CDR3 has 14 residues. Trimming cost V 4 bases and J 2 bases; bases outside gene matches: 4.

This clonotype was seen many times. The rearrangement joins TRBV29-1 to TRBJ2-1, with D perhaps TRBD2 (7 bases). The V and J ends lost 3 bases and 8 bases respectively, with 20 bases between them. The germline V gene encodes CDR1 SQVTM and CDR2 ANQGSEA. The CDR3 extends over 15 amino acids. The CDR3 sequence is CSVDPPGGRDDEQFF. As DNA, the CDR3 is TGCAGCGTTGATCCCCCGGGGGGCAGGGACGATGAGCAGTTCTTC.

This clonotype was recorded at least ten times. The chain couples TRBV6-5 to TRBJ2-3; a possible D gene is TRBD2 (6 bases). This CDR3 spans 12 amino acids. Trimming removed 6 bases at V and 7 bases at J, with 11 bases between. CDR1 is MNHEY, CDR2 SVGAGI, per germline. The CDR3 is CASRASEYTQYF. The CDR3 coding sequence is TGTGCCAGCAGGGCTAGCGAATATACGCAGTATTTT.

This clonotype was counted a few times. J is TRBJ1-1 and V is TRBV6-2 or TRBV6-3; D is uncertain. The germline V gene has CDR1 MNHEY and CDR2 SVGEGT. This CDR3 has 17 residues. V was clipped by 6 bases and J by 0 bases, with 20 bases between them. This chain's CDR3 is CASRREKLSRMNTEAFF. The CDR3 region has the DNA TGTGCCAGCAGACGCGAGAAACTATCGAGGATGAACACTGAAGCTTTCTTT.

In regard to this clonotype: One junction end disagrees with the germline gene, perhaps due to a read error. V is TRBV12-3 or TRBV12-4 and J is TRBJ2-7; D is unclear. The CDR3 extends over 13 amino acids. CDR3 loop: CASSLALSNEQYF. CDR3 DNA: TGTGCCAGCAGTTTAGCTCTCTCCAACGAGCAGTACTTC.

This clonotype was counted between two and nine times. The rearrangement joins TRBV6-2 or TRBV6-3 to TRBJ2-7; D unresolved. Trimming took 6 bases from V and 3 from J, leaving 9 bases between them. Germline lookup yields CDR1 MNHEY and CDR2 SVGEGT. CDR3 length equals 12 residues. This CDR3 is CASSRAVYEQYF. The CDR3 bases are TGTGCCAGCAGCCGGGCGGTCTACGAGCAGTACTTC.

This clonotype was seen at least ten times. The chain links TRBV6-5 to TRBJ2-3, with TRBD1 identical over 9 bases. V lost 8 bases to trimming and J lost 3 bases; unmatched junction nucleotides: 6. CDR1 and CDR2 (germline): MNHEY, SVGAGI. The CDR3 has 14 residues. CDR3 sequence reads: CASQEDRGTDTQYF. In DNA, the CDR3 is TGTGCCAGCCAAGAGGACAGGGGAACAGATACGCAGTATTTT.

This clonotype was picked up many times. This chain connects TRBV14 to TRBJ2-7; perhaps TRBD1 as D (6 bases). This CDR3 has 15 residues. Germline lookup yields CDR1 SGHDN and CDR2 FVKESK. V was cut by 4 bases and J by 0 bases, with 13 bases left in between. The CDR3 sequence is CASSPFGTSSYEQYF. In DNA, the CDR3 is TGTGCCAGCAGCCCCTTCGGGACAAGCTCCTACGAGCAGTACTTC.

V usage is TRBV2 and J usage is TRBJ1-6; D unresolved. CDR1 and CDR2 from the germline V gene are SNHLY and FYNNEI. V dropped 7 bases and J dropped 0 bases, with 16 bases sitting between them. The CDR3 spans 17 residues. The CDR3 protein is CASKDPSQSSYNSPLHF. CDR3 DNA: TGTGCCAGCAAAGACCCTTCACAAAGCTCCTATAATTCACCCCTCCACTTT.

There are a few counts of this clonotype. The chain is built from TRBV7-9 and TRBJ2-3; either TRBD1 or TRBD2 may fit D (6 bases each). V lost 5 bases, J lost 4 bases, and 10 bases lay in between. This CDR3 is built from 13 residues. The V gene's germline CDR1 is SEHNR and CDR2 FQNEAQ (reference sequence). CDR3 amino acids: CASSPEGADTQYF. The CDR3 bases are TGTGCCAGCAGCCCGGAGGGGGCAGATACGCAGTATTTT. Full variable domain (missing parts from reference TRBV7-9 and TRBJ2-3): DTGVSQNPRHKITKRGQNVTFRCDPISEHNRLYWYRQTLGQGPEFLTYFQNEAQLEKSRLLSDRFSAERPKGSFSTLEIQRTEQGDSAMYLCASSPEGADTQYFGPGTRLTVL.

Concerning this clonotype: A read error is possible here, since a much larger clone lies one base away. The chain links TRBV7-9 to TRBJ2-5; TRBD1 matches 7 bases. The CDR3 covers 13 residues. V trimming: 4 bases; J trimming: 4 bases; junction bases outside the gene matches: 3. The V gene's germline CDR1 is SEHNR and CDR2 FQNEAQ (reference sequence). CDR3 DNA: TGTGCCAGCAGCTGGGACAGCCGAGAGACCCAGTACTTC. Protein product: CASSWDSRETQYF.

CDR3 nucleotides: TGTGCCAGCAGTCCCCCGGGACTAGCGGGAGAGACCCAGTACTTC. It encodes CASSPPGLAGETQYF. The V call is TRBV12-3 or TRBV12-4, the J call TRBJ2-5, with TRBD2 identical over 12 bases. The CDR3 is made up of 15 amino acids. V trimming: 5 bases; J trimming: 4 bases; junction bases outside the gene matches: 5.

In this sample, this clonotype turned up once. A read error may account for a junction end that differs from germline. This chain links TRBV15 with TRBJ2-1; tentatively, D is TRBD2 (6 bases). CDR3 length: 16 amino acids. Germline CDR1 and CDR2: LNHNV and YYDKDF (reference sequence). CDR3 amino acids: CATSRDRDSRYNAQFF. The DNA of the CDR3 is TGTGCCACCAGCAGGGACCGGGACTCACGCTACAATGCGCAGTTCTTC.